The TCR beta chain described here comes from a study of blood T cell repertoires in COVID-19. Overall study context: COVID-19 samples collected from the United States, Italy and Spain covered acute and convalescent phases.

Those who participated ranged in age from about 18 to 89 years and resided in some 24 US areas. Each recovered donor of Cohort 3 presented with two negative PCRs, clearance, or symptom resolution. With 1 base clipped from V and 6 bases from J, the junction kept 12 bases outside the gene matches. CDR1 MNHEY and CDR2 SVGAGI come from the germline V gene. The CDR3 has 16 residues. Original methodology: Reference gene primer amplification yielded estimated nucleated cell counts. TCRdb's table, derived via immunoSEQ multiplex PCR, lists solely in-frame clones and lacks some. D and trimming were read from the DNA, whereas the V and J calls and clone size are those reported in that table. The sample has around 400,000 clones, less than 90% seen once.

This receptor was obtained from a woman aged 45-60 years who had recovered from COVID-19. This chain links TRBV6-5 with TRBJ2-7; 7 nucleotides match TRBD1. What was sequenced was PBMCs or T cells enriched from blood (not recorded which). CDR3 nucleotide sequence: TGTGCCAGCAGTTACTTTCCGGGACAGTTCCCTGTCGAGCAGTACTTC. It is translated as CASSYFPGQFPVEQYF.